Included here is one T cell receptor beta chain sequence, with context. Antigen specificity is unknown. The sample comes from a study of cytomegalovirus exposure and HLA in healthy donors. The V and J ends lost 1 base and 4 bases respectively, with 14 bases between them. Per germline, CDR1 SGHTA and CDR2 FQGTGA. CDR3 length: 17 residues. PCR primers comprised 60 Vbeta and 13 Jbeta primers. Sequenced by immunoSEQ multiplex PCR; TCRdb stores in-frame clones only, minus some. The top ten clones hold more than 4% of a sample with about 100,000 clones, under 85% of them seen once. The study's findings and limits: Several V segments, TRBV6-2 and TRBV6-3 among them, could not be told apart and were dropped. The Asian-associated ancestry cluster reportedly had fewer N-insertions than the approximately 700-donor mean in a later analysis. The authors listed 164 TCR beta chains as cytomegalovirus-associated.

As for the donors, each was a healthy bone marrow donor. The material sequenced was PBMCs. The chain is built from TRBV7-3 and TRBJ2-6; maybe TRBD2 (7 bases). The TCR sequence derives from a male donor in good health and CMV-seronegative. In nucleotides, the CDR3 is TGTGCCAGCAGCTTAAAAGGGGGGGGGCTAGGGGCCAACGTCCTGACTTTC. Translation gives CASSLKGGGLGANVLTF.